This T cell receptor (beta chain) was recorded in a study of glioma-infiltrating T cells after dendritic cell vaccination. V dropped 5 bases and J dropped 8 bases, with 16 bases sitting between them. CDR1 and CDR2 from the germline V gene are MNHEY and SMNVEV (reference sequence). The CDR3 has 13 amino acids. PBMC were collected before vaccination, two weeks after the third vaccination, and at progression. The data were produced by immunoSEQ multiplex PCR, yet TCRdb's version contains in-frame clones alone and is incomplete. The sample shows some 73,000 clones, about four fifths of them seen only once.

This chain connects TRBV27 to TRBJ2-7, with D possibly matching TRBD1 (5 bases). This TCR was sampled from a human donor with glioblastoma. This specimen consisted of blood, obtained before dendritic cell vaccination. The CDR3 nucleotides read TGTGCCAGCAGTCCCTCCCCCTCAGGGAAGCAGTACGTC. Translated, it gives CASSPSPSGKQYV.